This TCR delta chain is from a study of gamma-delta T cells after stem cell transplantation. By sample fraction, this clone is medium-sized. TCRdb reanalyzed the RT-PCR reads using CATT. The data contain roughly 2,800 delta-chain clones, 3.4% of them seen just once; the ten biggest clones take up under 35%. CDR3 length: 15 residues. Germline V lookup: CDR1 GEAIGNYY, CDR2 EKD. V lost 4 bases and J lost 0; bases outside the gene matches: 6. V usage is TRDV2 and J usage is TRDJ1; 8 bases are a match to TRDD3. Sequenced sample: gamma-delta T cells. The receptor was derived from a human donor. It is not recorded whose cells these are; they may come from a transplant donor. CDR3 nucleotide sequence: TGTGCCTGTGAGTTACTGGGGGGTTACACCGATAAACTCATCTTT. This gives the protein CACELLGGYTDKLIF.